This TCR beta chain was found in a study of T cell clones after liver transplantation. Regarding the study as a whole: Rather than being deleted, graft donor-reactive T cells may have moved into the graft. Compared with third party-reactive sequences, donor-reactive ones declined more, independent of withdrawal success.

In regard to this clone: Its specificity is not known.

Per the germline V gene, CDR1 is SNHLY and CDR2 is FYNNEI. The CDR3 has 16 amino acids. V was pared by 4 bases and J by 2 bases, with 10 bases of the junction left unmatched. Some clones are missing from TCRdb's copy, which holds only in-frame ones; the method was immunoSEQ multiplex PCR. The sample lists some 80,000 clones; 80% to 90% were seen once. CD3+CD4+ and CD3+CD8+ cells were FACS-sorted from thawed unstimulated PBMCs. The sequencing used CD4+ T cells from blood, collected about 50 months after liver transplant. The chain couples TRBV2 to TRBJ2-5; 7 bases agree with TRBD2. The source of this sequence is a human patient who received a liver transplant. The graft donor may be the source of some T cells. The CDR3 loop is CASSGLAGLTQETQYF. The CDR3 DNA reads as TGTGCCAGCAGTGGACTAGCTGGGCTCACACAAGAGACCCAGTACTTC. The complete variable domain, with remaining parts taken from reference TRBV2 and TRBJ2-5, reads EPEVTQTPSHQVTQMGQEVILRCVPISNHLYFYWYRQILGQKVEFLVSFYNNEISEKSEIFDDQFSVERPDGSNFTLKIRSTKLEDSAMYFCASSGLAGLTQETQYFGPGTRLLVL.